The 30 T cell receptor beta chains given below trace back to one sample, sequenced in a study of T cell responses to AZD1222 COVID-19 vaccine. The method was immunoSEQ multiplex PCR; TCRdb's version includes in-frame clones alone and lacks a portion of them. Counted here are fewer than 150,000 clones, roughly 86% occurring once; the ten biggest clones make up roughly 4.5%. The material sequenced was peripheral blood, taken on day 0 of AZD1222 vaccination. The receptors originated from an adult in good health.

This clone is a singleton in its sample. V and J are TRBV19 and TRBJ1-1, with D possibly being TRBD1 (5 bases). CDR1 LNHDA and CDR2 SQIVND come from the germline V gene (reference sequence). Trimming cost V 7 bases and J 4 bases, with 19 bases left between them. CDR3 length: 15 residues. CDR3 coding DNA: TGTGCCAGTACTCGGGATCCGGGGCTTGTCACTGAAGCTTTCTTT. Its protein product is CASTRDPGLVTEAFF.

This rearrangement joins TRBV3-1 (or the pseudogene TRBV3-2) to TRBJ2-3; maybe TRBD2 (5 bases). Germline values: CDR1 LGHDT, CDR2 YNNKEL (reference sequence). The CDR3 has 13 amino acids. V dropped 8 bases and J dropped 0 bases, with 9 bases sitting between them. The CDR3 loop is CASRDYSTDTQYF. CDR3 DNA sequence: TGTGCCAGCCGGGATTATAGCACAGATACGCAGTATTTT.

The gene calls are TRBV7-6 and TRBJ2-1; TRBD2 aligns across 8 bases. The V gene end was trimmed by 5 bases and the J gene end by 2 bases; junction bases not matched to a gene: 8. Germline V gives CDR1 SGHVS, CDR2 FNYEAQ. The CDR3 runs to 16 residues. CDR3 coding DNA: TGTGCCAGCAGCCTACTAGTAGCGGGAACCTACAATGAGCAGTTCTTC. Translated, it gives CASSLLVAGTYNEQFF.

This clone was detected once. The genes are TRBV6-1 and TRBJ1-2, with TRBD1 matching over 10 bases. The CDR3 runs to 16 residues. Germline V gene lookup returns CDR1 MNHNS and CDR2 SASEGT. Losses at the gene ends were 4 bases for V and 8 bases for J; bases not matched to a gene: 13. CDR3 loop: CASSVTWGQGSRGYTF. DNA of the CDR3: TGTGCCAGCAGTGTCACATGGGGACAGGGGTCGCGGGGCTACACCTTC.

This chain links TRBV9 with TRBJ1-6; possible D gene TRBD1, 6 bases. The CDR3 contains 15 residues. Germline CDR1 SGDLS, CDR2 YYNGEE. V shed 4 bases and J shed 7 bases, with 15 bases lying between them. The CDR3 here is CASSPQGSLNSPLHF. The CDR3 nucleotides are TGTGCCAGCAGCCCACAGGGCAGCCTAAATTCACCCCTCCACTTT.

The DNA of the CDR3 is TGTGCCGCCGCGGGCGGAACCTATGGCTACACCTTC. This encodes CAAAGGTYGYTF. This chain joins TRBV7-9 and TRBJ1-2; D is uncertain. The germline V gene encodes CDR1 SEHNR and CDR2 FQNEAQ (reference sequence). The CDR3 has 12 residues. Trimming shortened V by 11 bases and J by 4 bases, and 14 bases separated the two germline ends.

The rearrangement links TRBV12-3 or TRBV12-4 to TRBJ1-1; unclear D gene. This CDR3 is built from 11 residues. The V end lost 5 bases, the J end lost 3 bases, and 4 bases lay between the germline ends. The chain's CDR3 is CASSPDTEAFF. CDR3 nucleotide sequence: TGTGCCAGCAGTCCCGACACTGAAGCTTTCTTT.

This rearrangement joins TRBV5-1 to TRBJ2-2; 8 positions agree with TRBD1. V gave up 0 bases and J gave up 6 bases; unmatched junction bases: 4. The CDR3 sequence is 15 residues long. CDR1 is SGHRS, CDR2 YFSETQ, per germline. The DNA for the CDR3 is TGCGCCAGCAGCTTGGCCGCAGGGGGCCCCGGGGAGCTGTTTTTT. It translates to CASSLAAGGPGELFF.

The CDR3, as DNA: TGTGCCAGCAGTCAGAGGACTAGCGCCCAGTCCTACAATGAGCAGTTCTTC. Protein: CASSQRTSAQSYNEQFF. V usage is TRBV6-6 and J usage is TRBJ2-1; 9 bases map to TRBD2. The germline V gene has CDR1 MNHNY and CDR2 SVGAGI (reference sequence). The CDR3 runs to 17 residues. Trimming removed 5 bases from V and 1 base from J; junction bases left unmatched: 9.

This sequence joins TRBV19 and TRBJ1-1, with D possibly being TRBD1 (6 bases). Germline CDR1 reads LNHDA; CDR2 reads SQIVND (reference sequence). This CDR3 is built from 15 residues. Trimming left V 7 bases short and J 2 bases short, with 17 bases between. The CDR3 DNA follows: TGTGCCAGTATGGGGCGAAGACAGGAAAACACTGAAGCTTTCTTT. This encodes CASMGRRQENTEAFF.

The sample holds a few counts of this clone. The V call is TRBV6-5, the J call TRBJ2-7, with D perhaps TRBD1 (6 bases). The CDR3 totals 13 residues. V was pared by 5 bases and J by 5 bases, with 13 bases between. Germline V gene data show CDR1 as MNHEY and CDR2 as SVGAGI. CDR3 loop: CASSMDSTDEQYF. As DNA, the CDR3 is TGTGCCAGCAGTATGGACAGTACCGACGAGCAGTACTTC.

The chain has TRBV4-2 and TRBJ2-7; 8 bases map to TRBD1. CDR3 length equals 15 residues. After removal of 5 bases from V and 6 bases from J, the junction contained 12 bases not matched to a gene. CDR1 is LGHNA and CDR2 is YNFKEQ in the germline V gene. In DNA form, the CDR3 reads TGTGCCAGCAGCGCATCCGGGACAGGTCCATTCGAGCAGTACTTC. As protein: CASSASGTGPFEQYF.

The CDR3 region is CASSQEKWAREIQYF. CDR3 bases: TGTGCCAGCAGCCAGGAAAAATGGGCCAGAGAGATTCAGTACTTC. The V and J genes are TRBV3-1 (or the pseudogene TRBV3-2) and TRBJ2-4; D is uncertain. The CDR3 totals 15 residues. Trimming took off 3 bases at V and 10 bases at J, with 19 bases between the two ends. The germline V gene has CDR1 LGHDT and CDR2 YNNKEL (reference sequence).

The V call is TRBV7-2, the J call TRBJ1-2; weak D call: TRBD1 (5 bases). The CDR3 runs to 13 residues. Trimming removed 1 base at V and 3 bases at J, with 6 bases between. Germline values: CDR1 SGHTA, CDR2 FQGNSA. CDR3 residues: CASSLEGHYGYTF. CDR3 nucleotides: TGTGCCAGCAGCTTAGAGGGGCACTATGGCTACACCTTC.

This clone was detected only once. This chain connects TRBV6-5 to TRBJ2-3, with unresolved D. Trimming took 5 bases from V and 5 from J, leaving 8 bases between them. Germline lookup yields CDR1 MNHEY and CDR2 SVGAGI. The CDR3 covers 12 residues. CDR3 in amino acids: CASSNDGDTQYF. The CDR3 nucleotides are TGTGCCAGCAGTAACGACGGAGATACGCAGTATTTT.

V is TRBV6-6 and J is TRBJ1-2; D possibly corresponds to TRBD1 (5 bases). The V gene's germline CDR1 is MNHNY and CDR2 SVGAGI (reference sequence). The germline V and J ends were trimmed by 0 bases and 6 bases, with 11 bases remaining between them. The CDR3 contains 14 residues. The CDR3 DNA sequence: TGTGCCAGCAGTTACTCATCTCCGGGGCATGGCTACACCTTC. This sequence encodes CASSYSSPGHGYTF.

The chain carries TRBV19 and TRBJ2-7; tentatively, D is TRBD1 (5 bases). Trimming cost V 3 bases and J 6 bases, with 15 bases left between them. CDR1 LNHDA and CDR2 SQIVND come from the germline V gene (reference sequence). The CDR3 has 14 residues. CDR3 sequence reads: CASSMGRAGREQYF. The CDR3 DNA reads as TGTGCCAGTAGTATGGGCAGGGCTGGTCGCGAGCAGTACTTC.

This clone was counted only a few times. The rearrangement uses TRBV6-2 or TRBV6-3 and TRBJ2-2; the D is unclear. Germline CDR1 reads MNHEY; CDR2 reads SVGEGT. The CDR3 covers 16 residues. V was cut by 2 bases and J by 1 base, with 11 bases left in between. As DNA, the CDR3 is TGTGCCAGCAGTTACAGGGAAGCGTGGAACACCGGGGAGCTGTTTTTT. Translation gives CASSYREAWNTGELFF.

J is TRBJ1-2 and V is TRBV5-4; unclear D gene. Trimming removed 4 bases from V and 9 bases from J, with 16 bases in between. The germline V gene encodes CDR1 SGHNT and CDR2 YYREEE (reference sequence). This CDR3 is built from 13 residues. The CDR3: CASSNPSYVSYTF. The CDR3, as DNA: TGTGCCAGCAGCAACCCGTCATATGTTAGCTACACCTTC. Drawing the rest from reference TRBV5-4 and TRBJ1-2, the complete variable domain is ETGVTQSPTHLIKTRGQQVTLRCSSQSGHNTVSWYQQALGQGPQFIFQYYREEENGRGNFPPRFSGLQFPNYSSELNVNALELDDSALYLCASSNPSYVSYTFGSGTRLTVV.

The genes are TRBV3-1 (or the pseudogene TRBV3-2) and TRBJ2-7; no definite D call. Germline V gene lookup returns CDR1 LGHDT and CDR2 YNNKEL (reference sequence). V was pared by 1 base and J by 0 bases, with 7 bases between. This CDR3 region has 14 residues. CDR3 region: CASSQAVSSYEQYF. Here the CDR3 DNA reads TGTGCCAGCAGCCAAGCGGTTAGCTCCTACGAGCAGTACTTC.

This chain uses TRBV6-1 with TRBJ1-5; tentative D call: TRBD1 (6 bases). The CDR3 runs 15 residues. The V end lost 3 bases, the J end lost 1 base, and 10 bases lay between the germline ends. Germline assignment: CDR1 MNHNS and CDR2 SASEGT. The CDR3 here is CASSDNRVSNQPQHF. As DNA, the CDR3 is TGTGCCAGCAGTGACAACAGGGTAAGCAATCAGCCCCAGCATTTT.

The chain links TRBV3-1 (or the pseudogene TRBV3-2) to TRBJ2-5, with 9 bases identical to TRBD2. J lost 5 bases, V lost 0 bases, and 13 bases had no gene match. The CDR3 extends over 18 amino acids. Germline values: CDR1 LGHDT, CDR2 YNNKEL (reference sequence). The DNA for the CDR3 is TGTGCCAGCAGCCAAGAGAAGACTAGCGGAACAATGAGGGAGACCCAGTACTTC. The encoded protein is CASSQEKTSGTMRETQYF.

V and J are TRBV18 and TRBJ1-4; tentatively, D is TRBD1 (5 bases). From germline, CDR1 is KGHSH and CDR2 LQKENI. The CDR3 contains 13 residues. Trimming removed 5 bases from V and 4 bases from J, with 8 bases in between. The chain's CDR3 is CASSEGLNEKLFF. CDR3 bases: TGTGCCAGCTCAGAGGGGCTTAATGAAAAACTGTTTTTT.

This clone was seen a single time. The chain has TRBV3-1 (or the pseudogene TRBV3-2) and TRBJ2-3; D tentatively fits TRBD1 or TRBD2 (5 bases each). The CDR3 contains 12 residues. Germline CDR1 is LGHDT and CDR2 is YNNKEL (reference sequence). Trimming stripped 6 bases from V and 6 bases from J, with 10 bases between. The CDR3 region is CASRAEGDTQYF. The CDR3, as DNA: TGTGCCAGCAGAGCCGAGGGGGATACGCAGTATTTT.

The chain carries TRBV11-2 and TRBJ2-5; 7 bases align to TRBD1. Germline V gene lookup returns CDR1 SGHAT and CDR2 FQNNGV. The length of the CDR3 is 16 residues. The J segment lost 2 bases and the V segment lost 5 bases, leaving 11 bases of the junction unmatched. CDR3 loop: CASSQGTADVQETQYF. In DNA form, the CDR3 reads TGTGCCAGCAGCCAAGGGACAGCCGACGTACAAGAGACCCAGTACTTC.

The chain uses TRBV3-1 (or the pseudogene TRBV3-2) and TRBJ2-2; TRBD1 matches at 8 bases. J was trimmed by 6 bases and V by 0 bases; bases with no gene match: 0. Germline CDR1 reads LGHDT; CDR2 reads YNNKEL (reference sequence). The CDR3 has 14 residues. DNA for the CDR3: TGTGCCAGCAGCCAAGAACAGGGGGCCGGGGAGCTGTTTTTT. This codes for CASSQEQGAGELFF.

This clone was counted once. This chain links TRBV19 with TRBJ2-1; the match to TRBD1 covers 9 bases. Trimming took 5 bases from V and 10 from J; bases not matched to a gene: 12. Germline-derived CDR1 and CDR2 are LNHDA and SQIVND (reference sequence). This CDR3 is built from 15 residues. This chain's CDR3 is CASSVTGGAITEQFF. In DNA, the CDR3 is TGTGCCAGTAGTGTCACAGGGGGCGCGATAACCGAGCAGTTCTTC.

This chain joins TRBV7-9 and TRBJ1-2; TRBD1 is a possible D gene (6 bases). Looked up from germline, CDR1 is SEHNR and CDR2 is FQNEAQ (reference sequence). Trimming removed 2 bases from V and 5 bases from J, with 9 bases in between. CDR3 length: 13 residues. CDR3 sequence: CASSLIQGYGYTF. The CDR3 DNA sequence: TGTGCCAGCAGCTTAATACAGGGTTATGGCTACACCTTC.

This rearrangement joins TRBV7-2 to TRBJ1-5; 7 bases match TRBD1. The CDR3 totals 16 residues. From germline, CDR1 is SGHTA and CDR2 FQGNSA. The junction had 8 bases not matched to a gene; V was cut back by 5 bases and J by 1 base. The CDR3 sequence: CASSQGVRGSNQPQHF. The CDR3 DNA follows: TGTGCCAGCAGCCAGGGGGTGCGGGGAAGCAATCAGCCCCAGCATTTT.

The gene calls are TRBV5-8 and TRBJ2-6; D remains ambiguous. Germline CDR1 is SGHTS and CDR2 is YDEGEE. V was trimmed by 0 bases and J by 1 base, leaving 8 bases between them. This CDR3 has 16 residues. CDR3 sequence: CASSLGTTSGANVLTF. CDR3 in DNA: TGTGCCAGCAGCTTGGGCACGACTTCTGGGGCCAACGTCCTGACTTTC.